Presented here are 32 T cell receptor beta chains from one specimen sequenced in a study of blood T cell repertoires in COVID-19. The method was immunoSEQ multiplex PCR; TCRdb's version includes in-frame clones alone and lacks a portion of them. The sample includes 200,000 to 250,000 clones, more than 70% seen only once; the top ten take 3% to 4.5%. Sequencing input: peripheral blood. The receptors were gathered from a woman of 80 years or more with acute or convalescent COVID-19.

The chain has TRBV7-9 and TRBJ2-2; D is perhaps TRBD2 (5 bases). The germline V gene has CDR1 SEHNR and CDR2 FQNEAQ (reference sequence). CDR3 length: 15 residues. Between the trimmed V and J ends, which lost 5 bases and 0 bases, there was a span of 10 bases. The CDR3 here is CASSTSGANTGELFF. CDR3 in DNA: TGTGCCAGCAGCACCTCCGGGGCGAACACCGGGGAGCTGTTTTTT.

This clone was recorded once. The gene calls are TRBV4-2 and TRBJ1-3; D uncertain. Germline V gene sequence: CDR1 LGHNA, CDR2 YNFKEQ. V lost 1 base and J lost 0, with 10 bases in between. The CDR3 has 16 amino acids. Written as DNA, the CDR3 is TGTGCCAGCAGCCAAGCCCGAGTTGCCTCTGGAAACACCATATATTTT. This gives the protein CASSQARVASGNTIYF.

CDR3 coding DNA: TGTGCCAGCAGTAAGCTTCAAGGGGGCGCTTATTATGGCTACACCTTC. It specifies CASSKLQGGAYYGYTF. The chain employs TRBV7-9 and TRBJ1-2; TRBD1 matches 7 bases. Germline V gene data show CDR1 as SEHNR and CDR2 as FQNEAQ (reference sequence). The length of the CDR3 is 16 residues. V was clipped by 6 bases and J by 5 bases; unmatched bases: 15.

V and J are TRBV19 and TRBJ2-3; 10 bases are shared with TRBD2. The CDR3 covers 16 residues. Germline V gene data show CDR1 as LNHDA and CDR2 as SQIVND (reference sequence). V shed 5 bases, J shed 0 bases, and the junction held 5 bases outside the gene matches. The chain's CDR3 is CASSPGLAESTDTQYF. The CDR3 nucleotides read TGTGCCAGTAGTCCTGGACTAGCGGAGAGCACAGATACGCAGTATTTT. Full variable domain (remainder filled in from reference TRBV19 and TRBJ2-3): DGGITQSPKYLFRKEGQNVTLSCEQNLNHDAMYWYRQDPGQGLRLIYYSQIVNDFQKGDIAEGYSVSREKKESFPLTVTSAQKNPTAFYLCASSPGLAESTDTQYFGPGTRLTVL.

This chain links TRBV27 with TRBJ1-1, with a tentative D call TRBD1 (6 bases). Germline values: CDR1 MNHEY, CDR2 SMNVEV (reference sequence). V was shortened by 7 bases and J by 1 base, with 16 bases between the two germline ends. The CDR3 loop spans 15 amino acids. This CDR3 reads CASTRGGVRNTEAFF. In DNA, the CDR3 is TGTGCCAGCACCAGGGGAGGGGTTAGGAACACTGAAGCTTTCTTT.

As DNA, the CDR3 is TGTGCTAGTGGTTTGTCGGGGGGGAGGCACACCGGGGAGCTGTTTTTT. Protein product: CASGLSGGRHTGELFF. V usage is TRBV12-5 and J usage is TRBJ2-2, with 8 bases that match TRBD2. The CDR3 is 16 residues long. After removal of 2 bases from V and 3 bases from J, the junction contained 5 bases not matched to a gene. CDR1 and CDR2 from the germline V gene are LGHNT and FRNRAP.

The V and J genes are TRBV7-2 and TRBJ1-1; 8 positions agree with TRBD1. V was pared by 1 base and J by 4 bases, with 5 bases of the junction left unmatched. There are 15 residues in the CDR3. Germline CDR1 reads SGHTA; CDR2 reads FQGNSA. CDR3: CASSLEGQGATEAFF. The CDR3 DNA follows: TGTGCCAGCAGCTTAGAAGGCCAGGGGGCCACTGAAGCTTTCTTT.

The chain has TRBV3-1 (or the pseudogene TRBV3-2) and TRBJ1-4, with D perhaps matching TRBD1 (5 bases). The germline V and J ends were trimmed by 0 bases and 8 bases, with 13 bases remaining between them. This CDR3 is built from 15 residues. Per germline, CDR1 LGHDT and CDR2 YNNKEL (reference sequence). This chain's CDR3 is CASSQDGGSYEKLFF. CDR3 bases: TGTGCCAGCAGCCAAGATGGGGGGTCATACGAAAAACTGTTTTTT.

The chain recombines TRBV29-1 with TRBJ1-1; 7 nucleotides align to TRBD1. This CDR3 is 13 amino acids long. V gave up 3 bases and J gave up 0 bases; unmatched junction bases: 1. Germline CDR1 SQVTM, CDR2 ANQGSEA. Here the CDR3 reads CSVEGQLNTEAFF. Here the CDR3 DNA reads TGCAGCGTTGAGGGACAGCTGAACACTGAAGCTTTCTTT.

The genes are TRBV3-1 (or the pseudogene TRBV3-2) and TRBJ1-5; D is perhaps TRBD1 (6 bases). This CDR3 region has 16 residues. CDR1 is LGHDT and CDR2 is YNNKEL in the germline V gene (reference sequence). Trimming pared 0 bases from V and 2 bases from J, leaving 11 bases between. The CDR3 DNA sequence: TGTGCCAGCAGCCAAGATTTGGGGGCTGGCAATCAGCCCCAGCATTTT. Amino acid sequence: CASSQDLGAGNQPQHF.

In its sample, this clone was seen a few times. CDR3 DNA sequence: TGTGCCAGCAGCTTAGGGCTAGTCGGGGCAGATACGCAGTATTTT. It yields the protein CASSLGLVGADTQYF. This chain links TRBV13 with TRBJ2-3, with a weak D call TRBD2 (5 bases). Germline lookup yields CDR1 PRHDT and CDR2 FYEKMQ (reference sequence). The CDR3 is made up of 15 amino acids. V was cut by 0 bases and J by 4 bases, with 11 bases left in between. The full variable domain, completed using reference TRBV13 and TRBJ2-3, is AAGVIQSPRHLIKEKRETATLKCYPIPRHDTVYWYQQGPGQDPQFLISFYEKMQSDKGSIPDRFSAQQFSDYHSELNMSSLELGDSALYFCASSLGLVGADTQYFGPGTRLTVL.

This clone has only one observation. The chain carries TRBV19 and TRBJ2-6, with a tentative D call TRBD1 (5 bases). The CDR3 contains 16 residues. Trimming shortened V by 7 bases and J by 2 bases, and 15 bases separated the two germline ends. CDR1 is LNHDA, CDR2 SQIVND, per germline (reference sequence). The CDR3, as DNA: TGTGCCAGTACCCCCCCGACAGCCCCTGGGGCCAACGTCCTGACTTTC. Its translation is CASTPPTAPGANVLTF. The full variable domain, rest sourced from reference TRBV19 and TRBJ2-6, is DGGITQSPKYLFRKEGQNVTLSCEQNLNHDAMYWYRQDPGQGLRLIYYSQIVNDFQKGDIAEGYSVSREKKESFPLTVTSAQKNPTAFYLCASTPPTAPGANVLTFGAGSRLTVL.

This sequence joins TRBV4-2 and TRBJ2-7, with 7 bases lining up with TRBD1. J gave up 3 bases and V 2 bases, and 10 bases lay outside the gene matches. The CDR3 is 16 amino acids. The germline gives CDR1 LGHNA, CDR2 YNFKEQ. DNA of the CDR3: TGTGCCAGCAGCCAACACCAAGAGACAGGGAACTACGAGCAGTACTTC. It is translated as CASSQHQETGNYEQYF.

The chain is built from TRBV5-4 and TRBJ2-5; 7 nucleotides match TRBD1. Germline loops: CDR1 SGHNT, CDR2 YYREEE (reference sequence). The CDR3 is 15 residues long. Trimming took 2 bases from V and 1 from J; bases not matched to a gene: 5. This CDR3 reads CASSFPGQLQETQYF. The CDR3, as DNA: TGTGCCAGCAGCTTTCCGGGACAGCTCCAAGAGACCCAGTACTTC.

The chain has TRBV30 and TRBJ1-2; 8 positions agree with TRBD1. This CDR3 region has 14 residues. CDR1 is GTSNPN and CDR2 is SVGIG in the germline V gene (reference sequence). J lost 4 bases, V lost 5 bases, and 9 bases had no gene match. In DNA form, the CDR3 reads TGTGCCTGGCGAAGCAGGGGGCCAGGCTATGGCTACACCTTC. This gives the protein CAWRSRGPGYGYTF. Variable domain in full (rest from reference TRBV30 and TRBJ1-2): SQTIHQWPATLVQPVGSPLSLECTVEGTSNPNLYWYRQAAGRGLQLLFYSVGIGQISSEVPQNLSASRPQDRQFILSSKKLLLSDSGFYLCAWRSRGPGYGYTFGSGTRLTVV.

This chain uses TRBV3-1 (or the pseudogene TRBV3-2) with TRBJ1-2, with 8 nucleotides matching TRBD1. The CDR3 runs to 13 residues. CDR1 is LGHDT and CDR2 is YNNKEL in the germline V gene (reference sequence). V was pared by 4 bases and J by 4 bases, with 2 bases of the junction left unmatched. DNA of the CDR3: TGTGCCAGCAGCCGAACAGGGGGCTATGGCTACACCTTC. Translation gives CASSRTGGYGYTF.

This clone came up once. The CDR3 reads CATSSDRGNQPQHF. In DNA, the CDR3 is TGTGCCACCAGCTCGGACAGGGGTAATCAGCCCCAGCATTTT. The chain uses TRBV15 and TRBJ1-5, with 9 bases matching TRBD1. This CDR3 is 14 amino acids long. J was trimmed by 4 bases and V by 5 bases; bases with no gene match: 3. Germline values: CDR1 LNHNV, CDR2 YYDKDF (reference sequence).

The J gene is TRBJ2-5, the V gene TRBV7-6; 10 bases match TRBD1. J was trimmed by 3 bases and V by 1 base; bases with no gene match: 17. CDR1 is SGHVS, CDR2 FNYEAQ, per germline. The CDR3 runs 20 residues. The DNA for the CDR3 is TGTGCCAGCAGCTTAGACCCCCCCCGACAGGGGGCCACACTTAAAGAGACCCAGTACTTC. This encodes CASSLDPPRQGATLKETQYF.

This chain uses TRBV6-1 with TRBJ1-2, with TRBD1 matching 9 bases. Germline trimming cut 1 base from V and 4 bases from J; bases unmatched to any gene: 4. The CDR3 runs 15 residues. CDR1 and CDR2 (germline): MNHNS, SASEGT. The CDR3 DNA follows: TGTGCCAGCAGTGAAGGACAGGGGGGTGTCTATGGCTACACCTTC. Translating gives CASSEGQGGVYGYTF.

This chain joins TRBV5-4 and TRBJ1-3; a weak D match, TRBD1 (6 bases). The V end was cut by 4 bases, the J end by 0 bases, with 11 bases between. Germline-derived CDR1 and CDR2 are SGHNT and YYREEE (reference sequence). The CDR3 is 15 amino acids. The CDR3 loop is CASSMDSHSGNTIYF. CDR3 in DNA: TGTGCCAGCAGCATGGACAGCCACTCTGGAAACACCATATATTTT.

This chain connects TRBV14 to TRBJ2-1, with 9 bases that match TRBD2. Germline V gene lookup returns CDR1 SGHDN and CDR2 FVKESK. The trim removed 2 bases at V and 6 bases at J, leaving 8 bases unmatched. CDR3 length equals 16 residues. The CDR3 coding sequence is TGTGCCAGCAGCCAAACGACTAGCGGCATCGTCAATGAGCAGTTCTTC. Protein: CASSQTTSGIVNEQFF.

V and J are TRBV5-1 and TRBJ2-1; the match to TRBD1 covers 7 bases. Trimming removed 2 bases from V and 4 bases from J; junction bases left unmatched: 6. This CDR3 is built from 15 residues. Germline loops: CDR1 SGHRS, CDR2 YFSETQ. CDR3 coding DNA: TGCGCCAGCAGCTTATGGGCAGGGGGATACAATGAGCAGTTCTTC. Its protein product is CASSLWAGGYNEQFF.

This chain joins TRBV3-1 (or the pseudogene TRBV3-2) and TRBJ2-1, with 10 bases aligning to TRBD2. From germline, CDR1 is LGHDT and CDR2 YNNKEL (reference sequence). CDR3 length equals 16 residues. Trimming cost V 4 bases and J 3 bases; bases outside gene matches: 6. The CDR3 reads CASSPIAGGFYNEQFF. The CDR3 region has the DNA TGTGCCAGCAGCCCAATAGCGGGGGGATTCTACAATGAGCAGTTCTTC.

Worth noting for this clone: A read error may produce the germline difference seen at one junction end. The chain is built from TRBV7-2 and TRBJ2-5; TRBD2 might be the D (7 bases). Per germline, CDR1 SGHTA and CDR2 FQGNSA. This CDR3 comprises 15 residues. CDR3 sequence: CASRLGGDFQETQYF. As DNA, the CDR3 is TGTGCCAGCAGGTTAGGGGGGGACTTTCAAGAGACCCAGTACTTC.

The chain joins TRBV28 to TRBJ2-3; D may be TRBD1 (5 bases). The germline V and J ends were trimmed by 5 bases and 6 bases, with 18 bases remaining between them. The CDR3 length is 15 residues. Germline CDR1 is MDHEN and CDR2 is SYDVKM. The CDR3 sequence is CASSPSGQGRDTQYF. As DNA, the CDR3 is TGTGCCAGCAGTCCCTCCGGGCAGGGAAGGGATACGCAGTATTTT.

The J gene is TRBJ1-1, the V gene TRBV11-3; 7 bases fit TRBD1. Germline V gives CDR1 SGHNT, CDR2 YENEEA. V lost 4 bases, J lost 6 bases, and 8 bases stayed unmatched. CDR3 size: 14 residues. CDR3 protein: CASSSDREVSEAFF. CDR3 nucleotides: TGTGCCAGCAGCTCTGACAGGGAGGTTTCTGAAGCTTTCTTT.

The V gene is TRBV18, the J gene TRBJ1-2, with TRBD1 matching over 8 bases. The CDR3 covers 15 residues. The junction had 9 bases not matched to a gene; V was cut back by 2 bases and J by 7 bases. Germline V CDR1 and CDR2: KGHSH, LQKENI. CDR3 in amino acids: CASSPLGQGPPGYTF. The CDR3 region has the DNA TGTGCCAGCTCACCATTAGGACAGGGCCCCCCTGGCTACACCTTC. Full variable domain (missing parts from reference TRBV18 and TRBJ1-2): NAGVMQNPRHLVRRRGQEARLRCSPMKGHSHVYWYRQLPEEGLKFMVYLQKENIIDESGMPKERFSAEFPKEGPSILRIQQVVRGDSAAYFCASSPLGQGPPGYTFGSGTRLTVV.

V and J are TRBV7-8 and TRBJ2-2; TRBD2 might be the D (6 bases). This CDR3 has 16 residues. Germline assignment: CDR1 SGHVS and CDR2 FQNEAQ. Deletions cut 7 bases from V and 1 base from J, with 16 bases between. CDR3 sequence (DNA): TGTGCCAGCACACGACTAGTCGGGGGGAACACCGGGGAGCTGTTTTTT. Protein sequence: CASTRLVGGNTGELFF.

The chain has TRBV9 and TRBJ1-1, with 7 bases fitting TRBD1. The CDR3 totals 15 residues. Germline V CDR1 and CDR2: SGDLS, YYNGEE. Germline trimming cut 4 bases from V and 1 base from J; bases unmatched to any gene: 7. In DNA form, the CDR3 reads TGTGCCAGCAGCCCCCGACAGGGAAGGAACACTGAAGCTTTCTTT. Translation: CASSPRQGRNTEAFF.

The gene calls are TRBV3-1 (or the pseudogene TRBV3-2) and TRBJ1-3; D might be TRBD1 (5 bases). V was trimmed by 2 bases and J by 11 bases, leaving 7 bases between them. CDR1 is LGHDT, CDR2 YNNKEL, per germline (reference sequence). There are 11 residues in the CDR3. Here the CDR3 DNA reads TGTGCCAGCAGCCAAAGGGGCCCCATATATTTT. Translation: CASSQRGPIYF.

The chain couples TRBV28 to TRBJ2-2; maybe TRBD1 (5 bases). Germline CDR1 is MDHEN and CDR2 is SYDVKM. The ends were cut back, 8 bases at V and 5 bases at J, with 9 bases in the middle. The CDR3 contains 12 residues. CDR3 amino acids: CASARGTGELFF. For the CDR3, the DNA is TGTGCCAGCGCAAGGGGTACCGGGGAGCTGTTTTTT.

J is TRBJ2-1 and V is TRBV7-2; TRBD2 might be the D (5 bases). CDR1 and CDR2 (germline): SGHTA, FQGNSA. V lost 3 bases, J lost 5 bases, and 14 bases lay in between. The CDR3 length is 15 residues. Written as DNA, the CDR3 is TGTGCCAGCAGCTTGGACGGACTGGCCAACAATGAGCAGTTCTTC. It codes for CASSLDGLANNEQFF.